A selection of T cell receptor beta chains follows, all from one sample in a study of breast tumors, draining lymph nodes, adjacent tissues. TCRdb processed the multiplex PCR reads anew with MiXCR; each CDR3 protein has one entry. The profile covers over 200,000 distinct CDR3 sequences, with roughly 32% appearing a single time and approximately 1.5% taken by the ten largest. Specimen: axillary lymph node tissue. The receptors come from a female donor with breast cancer. Some clones in this sample may be carry-over from other donors' samples. CDR3s include the opening cysteine and the closing phenylalanine or tryptophan. The D gene is left open where the match is weak. Clone size is shown for a subset of rows, as once, few, many or a class of expanded clone.

J gene | D gene | clone size | V gene | CDR3 DNA | CDR3 protein
TRBJ1-4 | . | . | TRBV12-3/TRBV12-4 | TGTGCCAGCAGTTTGGTCTCTGGGGCTAATGAAAAACTGTTTTTT | CASSLVSGANEKLFF
TRBJ1-4 | TRBD1 | . | TRBV29-1 | TGCAGCTTAGCAGGGGGAACTAATGAAAAACTGTTTTTT | CSLAGGTNEKLFF
TRBJ2-5 | TRBD1 | many | TRBV7-2 | TGTGCCAGCAGCTTTAGGGGGACAGGCCGGACCCAGTACTTC | CASSFRGTGRTQYF
TRBJ2-2 | TRBD2 | many | TRBV11-2 | TGTGCCAGCAGCCTAGCGGGGCCTTACACCGGGGAGCTGTTTTTT | CASSLAGPYTGELFF
TRBJ2-1 | TRBD2 | . | TRBV12-3/TRBV12-4 | TGTGCCAGCAGTTTTGGGACTAGCGGGACCAATGAGCAGTTCTTC | CASSFGTSGTNEQFF
TRBJ2-1 | . | many | TRBV12-3/TRBV12-4 | TGTGCCAGCAGTTTACGTTCTACGGGAGTTAGCAATGAGCAGTTCTTC | CASSLRSTGVSNEQFF
TRBJ1-1 | . | . | TRBV18 | TGTGCCAGCTCACCAGATTCCCTCCAGGGGACTGAAGCTTTCTTT | CASSPDSLQGTEAFF
TRBJ1-6 | TRBD1 | once | TRBV29-1 | TGCAGCGTAGGGACAGGAAATTCACCCCTCCACTTT | CSVGTGNSPLHF
TRBJ2-1 | TRBD1 | many | TRBV7-2 | TGTGCCAGCAGAAAGGGGGCGGATAGCTCCTACAATGAGCAGTTCTTC | CASRKGADSSYNEQFF
TRBJ1-1 | . | . | TRBV7-6 | TGTGCCAGCAGCCCAGATCGCGGGGGCGCCCCTGAAGCTTTCTTT | CASSPDRGGAPEAFF
TRBJ2-7 | . | many | TRBV6-1 | TGTGCCAGCAGTACAGGTGGAGGCTACGAGCAGTACTTC | CASSTGGGYEQYF
TRBJ2-3 | TRBD2 | many | TRBV20-1 | TGCAGTGCGCGACTAGCGGGAGACACAGATACGCAGTATTTT | CSARLAGDTDTQYF
TRBJ2-1 | TRBD2 | many | TRBV12-3/TRBV12-4 | TGTGCCAGCAGTTTTCTAGTAGCGGGAGTTAATGAGCAGTTCTTC | CASSFLVAGVNEQFF
TRBJ2-3 | . | . | TRBV6-5 | TGTGCCAGCACCCCGGGGCGGTCCCATGAGCAGTATTTT | CASTPGRSHEQYF
TRBJ2-7 | TRBD2 | many | TRBV19 | TGTGCCAGTAGCAAGACTAGCGGGAGATCCTACGAGCAGTACTTC | CASSKTSGRSYEQYF
TRBJ1-2 | TRBD1 | many | TRBV20-1 | TGCAGTGCCAACCGACAGGGGGTATTTCAGGGCTACACCTTC | CSANRQGVFQGYTF
TRBJ1-2 | . | . | TRBV19 | TGTGCCAGTAGTACCCCAGGGGACTCGAAGGATGGCTACACCTTC | CASSTPGDSKDGYTF
TRBJ2-7 | TRBD2 | many | TRBV2 | TGTGCCAGAAGTGGAGCGCTAGCGGGACTCTACGAGCAGTACTTC | CARSGALAGLYEQYF
TRBJ1-5 | . | many | TRBV19 | TGTGCCAGTAGTATCGGGGGTACCCTGATACAGCCCCAGCATTTT | CASSIGGTLIQPQHF
TRBJ2-7 | . | many | TRBV6-1 | TGTGCCAGCAGTGAAGCTGGGACAACCCACTACGAGCAGTACTTC | CASSEAGTTHYEQYF
TRBJ2-1 | TRBD1 | . | TRBV24-1 | TGTGCCACCAGCGACCAGGACAGGGGTCGTAATGAGCAGTTCTTC | CATSDQDRGRNEQFF
TRBJ2-3 | TRBD1 | many | TRBV2 | TGTGCCAGCAGTGGGATGACAGGGGGCACAGATACGCAGTATTTT | CASSGMTGGTDTQYF
TRBJ1-4 | TRBD1 | many | TRBV6-5 | TGTGCCAGCAGTCAAAGGACAGGGGTGTATGAAAAACTGTTTTTT | CASSQRTGVYEKLFF
TRBJ1-2 | . | many | TRBV27 | TGTGCCAGCAGTGGACTGGGCCCTGGGGGCTACACCTTC | CASSGLGPGGYTF
TRBJ2-7 | TRBD2 | many | TRBV7-2 | TGTGCCAGCAGCTTAGAGGGACTAGCGGGAGAAGTGTGGTTC | CASSLEGLAGEVWF
TRBJ2-3 | TRBD2 | many | TRBV20-1 | TGCAGTGCTAGAGATCCTAGCGGGAGAGGCACGCAGTATTTT | CSARDPSGRGTQYF